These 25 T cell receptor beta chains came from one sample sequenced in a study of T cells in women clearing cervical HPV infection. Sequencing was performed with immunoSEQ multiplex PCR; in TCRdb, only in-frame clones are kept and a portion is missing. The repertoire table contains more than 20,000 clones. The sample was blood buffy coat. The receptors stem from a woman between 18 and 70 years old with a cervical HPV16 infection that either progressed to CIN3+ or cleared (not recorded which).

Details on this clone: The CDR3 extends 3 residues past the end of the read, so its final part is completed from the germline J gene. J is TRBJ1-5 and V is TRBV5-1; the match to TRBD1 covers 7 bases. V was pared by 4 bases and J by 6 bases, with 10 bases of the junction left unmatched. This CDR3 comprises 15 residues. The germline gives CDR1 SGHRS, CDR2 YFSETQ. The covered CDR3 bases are TGCGCCAGCAGCAAGACCGCAGGGGGAGGTCAGCCC. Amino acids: CASSKTAGGGQP. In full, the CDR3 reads CASSKTAGGGQPQHF.

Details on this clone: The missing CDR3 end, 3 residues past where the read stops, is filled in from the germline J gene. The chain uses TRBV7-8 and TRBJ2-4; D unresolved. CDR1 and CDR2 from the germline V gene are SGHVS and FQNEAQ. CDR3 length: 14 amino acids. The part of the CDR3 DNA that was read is TGTGCCAGCAGCTTAAGTGCCCTTCTCTATGGT. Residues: CASSLSALLYG. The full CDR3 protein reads CASSLSALLYGQYF.

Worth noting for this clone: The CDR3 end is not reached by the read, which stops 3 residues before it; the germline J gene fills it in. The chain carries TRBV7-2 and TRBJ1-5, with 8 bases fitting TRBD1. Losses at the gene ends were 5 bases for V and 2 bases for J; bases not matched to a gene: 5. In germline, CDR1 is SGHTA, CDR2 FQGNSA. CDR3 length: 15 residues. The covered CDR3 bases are TGTGCCAGCAGCCCGGACAGGGAGGGCAATCAGCCC. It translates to CASSPDREGNQP. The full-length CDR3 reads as CASSPDREGNQPQHF.

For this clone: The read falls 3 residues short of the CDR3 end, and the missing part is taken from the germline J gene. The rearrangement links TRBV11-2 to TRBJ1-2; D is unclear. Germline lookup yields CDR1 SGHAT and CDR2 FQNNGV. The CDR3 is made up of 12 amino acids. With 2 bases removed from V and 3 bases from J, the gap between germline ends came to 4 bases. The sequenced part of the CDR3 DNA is TGTGCCAGCAGCTTAACAGACTATGGC. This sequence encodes CASSLTDYG. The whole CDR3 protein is CASSLTDYGYTF. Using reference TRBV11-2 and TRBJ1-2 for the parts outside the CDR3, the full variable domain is EAGVAQSPRYKIIEKRQSVAFWCNPISGHATLYWYQQILGQGPKLLIQFQNNGVVDDSQLPKDRFSAERLKGVDSTLKIQPAKLEDSAVYLCASSLTDYGYTFGSGTRLTVV.

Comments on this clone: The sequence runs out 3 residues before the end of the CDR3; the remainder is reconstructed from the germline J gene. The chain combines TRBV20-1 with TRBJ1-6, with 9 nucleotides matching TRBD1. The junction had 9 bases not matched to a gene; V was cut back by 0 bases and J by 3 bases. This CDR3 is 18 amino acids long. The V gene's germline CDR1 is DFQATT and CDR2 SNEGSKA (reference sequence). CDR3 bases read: TGCAGTGCTAGAGACCCTGCCGGGACAGGGTTCTATAATTCACCC. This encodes CSARDPAGTGFYNSP. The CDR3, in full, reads CSARDPAGTGFYNSPLHF.

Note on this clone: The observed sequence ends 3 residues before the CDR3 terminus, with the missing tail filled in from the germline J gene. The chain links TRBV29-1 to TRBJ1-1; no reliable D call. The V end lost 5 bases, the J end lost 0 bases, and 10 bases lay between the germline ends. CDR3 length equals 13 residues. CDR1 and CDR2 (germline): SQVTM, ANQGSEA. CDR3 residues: CSVSGAVNTEAFF. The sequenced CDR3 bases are TGCAGCGTTTCAGGCGCCGTGAACACTGAA.

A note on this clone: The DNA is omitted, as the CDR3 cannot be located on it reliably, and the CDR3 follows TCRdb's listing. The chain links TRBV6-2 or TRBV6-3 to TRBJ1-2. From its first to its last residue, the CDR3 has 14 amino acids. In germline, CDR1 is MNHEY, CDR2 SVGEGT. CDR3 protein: CASILAGGTYDYTF.

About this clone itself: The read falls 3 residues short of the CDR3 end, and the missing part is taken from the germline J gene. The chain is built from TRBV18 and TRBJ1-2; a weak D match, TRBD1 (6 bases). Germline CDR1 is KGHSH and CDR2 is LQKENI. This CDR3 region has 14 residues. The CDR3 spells CASSPRGGRDDYTF. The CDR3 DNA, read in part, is TGTGCCAGCTCACCGAGAGGGGGTAGGGATGAC.

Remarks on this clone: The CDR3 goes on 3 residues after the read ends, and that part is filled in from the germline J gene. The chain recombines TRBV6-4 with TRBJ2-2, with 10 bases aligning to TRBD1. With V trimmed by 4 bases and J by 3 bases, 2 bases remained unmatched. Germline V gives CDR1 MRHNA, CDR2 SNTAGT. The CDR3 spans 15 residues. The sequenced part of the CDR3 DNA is TGTGCCAGCAGTGCCGGGACAGGGGACACCGGGGAG. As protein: CASSAGTGDTGE. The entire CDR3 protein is CASSAGTGDTGELFF.

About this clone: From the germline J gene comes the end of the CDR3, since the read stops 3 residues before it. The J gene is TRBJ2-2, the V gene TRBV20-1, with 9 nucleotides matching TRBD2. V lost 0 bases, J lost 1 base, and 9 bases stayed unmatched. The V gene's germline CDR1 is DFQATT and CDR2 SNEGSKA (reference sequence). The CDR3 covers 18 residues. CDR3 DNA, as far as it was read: TGCAGTGCTAGAGATGGATCGGCGGGGGGGCAGAACACCGGGGAG. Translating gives CSARDGSAGGQNTGE. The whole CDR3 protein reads CSARDGSAGGQNTGELFF.

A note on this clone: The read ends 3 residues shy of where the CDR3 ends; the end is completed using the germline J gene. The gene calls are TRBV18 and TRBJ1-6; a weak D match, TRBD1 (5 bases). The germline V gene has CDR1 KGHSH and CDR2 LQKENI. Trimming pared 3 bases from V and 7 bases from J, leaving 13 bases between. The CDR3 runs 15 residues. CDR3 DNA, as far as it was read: TGTGCCAGCTCACCTCTCCAGGGTGACAATTCACCC. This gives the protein CASSPLQGDNSP. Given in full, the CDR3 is CASSPLQGDNSPLHF. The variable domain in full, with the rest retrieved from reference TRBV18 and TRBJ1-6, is NAGVMQNPRHLVRRRGQEARLRCSPMKGHSHVYWYRQLPEEGLKFMVYLQKENIIDESGMPKERFSAEFPKEGPSILRIQQVVRGDSAAYFCASSPLQGDNSPLHFGNGTRLTVT.

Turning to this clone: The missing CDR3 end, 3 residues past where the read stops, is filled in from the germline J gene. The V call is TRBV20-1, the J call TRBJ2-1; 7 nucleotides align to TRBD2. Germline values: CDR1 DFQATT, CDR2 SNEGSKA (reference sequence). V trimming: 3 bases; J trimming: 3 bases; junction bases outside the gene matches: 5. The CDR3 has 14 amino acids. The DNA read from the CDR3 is TGCAGTGCTAGTCCAGCGGGGCTCTACAATGAG. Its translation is CSASPAGLYNE. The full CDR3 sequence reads CSASPAGLYNEQFF.

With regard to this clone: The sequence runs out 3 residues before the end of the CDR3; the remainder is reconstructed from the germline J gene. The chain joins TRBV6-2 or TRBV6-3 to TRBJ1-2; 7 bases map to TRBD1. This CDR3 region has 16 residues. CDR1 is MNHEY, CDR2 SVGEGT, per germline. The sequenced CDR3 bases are TGTGCCAGCAGTTACGGGGGACAGCCTAGCACAGATACC. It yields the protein CASSYGGQPSTDT. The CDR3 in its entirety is CASSYGGQPSTDTYTF.

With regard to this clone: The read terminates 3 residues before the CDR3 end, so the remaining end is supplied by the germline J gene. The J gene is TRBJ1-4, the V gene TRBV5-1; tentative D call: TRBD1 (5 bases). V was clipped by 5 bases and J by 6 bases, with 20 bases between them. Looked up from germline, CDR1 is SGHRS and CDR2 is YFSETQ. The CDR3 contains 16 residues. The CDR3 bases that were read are TGCGCCAGCAGTTTCGGACGGGGGGAATCGGATGAAAAA. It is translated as CASSFGRGESDEK. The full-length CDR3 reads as CASSFGRGESDEKLFF.

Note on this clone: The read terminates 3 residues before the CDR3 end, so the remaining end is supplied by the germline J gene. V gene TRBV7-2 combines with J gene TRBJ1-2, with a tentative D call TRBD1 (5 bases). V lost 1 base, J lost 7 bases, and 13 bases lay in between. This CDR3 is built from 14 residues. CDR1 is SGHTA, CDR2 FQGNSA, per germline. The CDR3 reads CASSLGGVRVGYTF. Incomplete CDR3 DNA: TGTGCCAGCAGCTTAGGGGGGGTAAGGGTTGGC.

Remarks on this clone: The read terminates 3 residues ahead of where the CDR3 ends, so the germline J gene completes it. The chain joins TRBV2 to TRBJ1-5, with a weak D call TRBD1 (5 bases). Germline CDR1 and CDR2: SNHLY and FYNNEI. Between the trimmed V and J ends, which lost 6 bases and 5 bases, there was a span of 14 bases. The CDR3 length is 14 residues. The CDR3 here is CASSGDSSYQPQHF. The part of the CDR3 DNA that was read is TGTGCCAGCAGCGGTGACAGTTCATATCAGCCC.

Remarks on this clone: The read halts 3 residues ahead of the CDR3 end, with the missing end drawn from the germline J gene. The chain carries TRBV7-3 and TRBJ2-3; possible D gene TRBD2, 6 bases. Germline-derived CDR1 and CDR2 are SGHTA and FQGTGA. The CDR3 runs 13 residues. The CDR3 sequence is CASSLEPGETQYF. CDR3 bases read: TGTGCCAGCAGCTTAGAGCCGGGGGAGACG.

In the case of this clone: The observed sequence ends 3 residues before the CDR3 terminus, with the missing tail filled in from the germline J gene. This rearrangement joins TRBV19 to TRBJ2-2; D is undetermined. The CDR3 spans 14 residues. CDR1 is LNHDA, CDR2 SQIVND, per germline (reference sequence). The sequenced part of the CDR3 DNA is TGTGCCAGTAGTTGGAATCTGGGCTATTCACCG. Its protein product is CASSWNLGYSP. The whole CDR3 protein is CASSWNLGYSPLFF.

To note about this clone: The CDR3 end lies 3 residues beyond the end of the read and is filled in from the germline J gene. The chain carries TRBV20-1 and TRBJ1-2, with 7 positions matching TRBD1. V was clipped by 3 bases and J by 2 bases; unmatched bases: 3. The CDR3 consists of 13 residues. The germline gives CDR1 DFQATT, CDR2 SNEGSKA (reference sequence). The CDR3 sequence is CSASGTDNYGYTF. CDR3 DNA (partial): TGCAGTGCTAGCGGGACAGACAACTATGGC.

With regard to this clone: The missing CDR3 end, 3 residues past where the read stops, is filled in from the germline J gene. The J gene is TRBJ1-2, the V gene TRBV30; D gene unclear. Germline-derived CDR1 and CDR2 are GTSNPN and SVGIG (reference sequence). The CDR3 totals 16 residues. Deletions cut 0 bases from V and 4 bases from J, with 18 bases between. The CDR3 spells CAWSVRSVTRGYGYTF. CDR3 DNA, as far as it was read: TGTGCCTGGAGTGTTCGATCCGTAACGCGGGGCTATGGC.

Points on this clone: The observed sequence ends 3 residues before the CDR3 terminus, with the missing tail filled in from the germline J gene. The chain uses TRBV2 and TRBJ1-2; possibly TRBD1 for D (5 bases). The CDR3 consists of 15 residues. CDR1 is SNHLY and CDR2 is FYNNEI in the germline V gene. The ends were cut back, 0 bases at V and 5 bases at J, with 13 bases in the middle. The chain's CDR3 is CASSEALVTAYGYTF. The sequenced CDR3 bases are TGTGCCAGCAGTGAAGCGCTTGTGACAGCGTATGGC.

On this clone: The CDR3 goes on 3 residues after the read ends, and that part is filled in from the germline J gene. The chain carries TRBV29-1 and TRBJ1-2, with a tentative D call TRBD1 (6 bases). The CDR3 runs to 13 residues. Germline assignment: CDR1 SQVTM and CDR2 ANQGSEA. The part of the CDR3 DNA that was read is TGCAGCGTAACCGCAGGGGTCTTCGGGGGC. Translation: CSVTAGVFGG. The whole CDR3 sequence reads CSVTAGVFGGYTF. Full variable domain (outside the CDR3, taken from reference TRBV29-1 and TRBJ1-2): SAVISQKPSRDICQRGTSLTIQCQVDSQVTMMFWYRQQPGQSLTLIATANQGSEATYESGFVIDKFPISRPNLTFSTLTVSNMSPEDSSIYLCSVTAGVFGGYTFGSGTRLTVV.

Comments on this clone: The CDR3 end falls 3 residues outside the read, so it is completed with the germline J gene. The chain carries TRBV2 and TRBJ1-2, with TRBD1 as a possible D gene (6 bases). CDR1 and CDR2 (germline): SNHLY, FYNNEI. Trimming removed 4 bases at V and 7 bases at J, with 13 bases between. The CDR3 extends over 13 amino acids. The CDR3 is CASSGRTDGGYTF. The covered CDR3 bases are TGTGCCAGCAGTGGCAGGACAGACGGTGGC.

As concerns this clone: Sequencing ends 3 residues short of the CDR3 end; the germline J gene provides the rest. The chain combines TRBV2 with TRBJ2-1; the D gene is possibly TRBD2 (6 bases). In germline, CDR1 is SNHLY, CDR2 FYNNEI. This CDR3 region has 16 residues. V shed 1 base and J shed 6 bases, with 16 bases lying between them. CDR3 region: CASSEVERDSPNEQFF. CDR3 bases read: TGTGCCAGCAGTGAAGTGGAAAGGGACTCCCCCAATGAG.

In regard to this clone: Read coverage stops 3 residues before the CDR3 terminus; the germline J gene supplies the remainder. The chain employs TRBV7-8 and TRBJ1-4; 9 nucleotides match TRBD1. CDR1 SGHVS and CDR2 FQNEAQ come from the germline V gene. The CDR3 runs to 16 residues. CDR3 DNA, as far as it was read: TGTGCCAGCAGCTCCGAGGGACAGGGCAACAATTCACCA. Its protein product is CASSSEGQGNNSP. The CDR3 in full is CASSSEGQGNNSPLFF.